The 14 T cell receptor beta chains reported below all come from one sample, sequenced in a study of blood T cells in healthy people across ages. It was with a sample-barcoded 5' primer and a J-beta primer mix that a second PCR of roughly 7 to 12 cycles was run. TCRdb re-called the 5' RACE reads with MiXCR, one entry per CDR3 protein. In the table there are 780,000 or so distinct CDR3 sequences, around 50% of which are singletons. The sample comprised blood. These receptors were collected from a man aged 40-50 years in good health.

This clonotype has just a few counts. The V and J genes are TRBV9 and TRBJ2-3, with D tentatively TRBD1 (6 bases). V was pared by 0 bases and J by 2 bases, with 10 bases between. Germline values: CDR1 SGDLS, CDR2 YYNGEE. The CDR3 totals 15 residues. CDR3 in amino acids: CASSVAQGFTDTQYF. DNA for the CDR3: TGTGCCAGCAGCGTAGCCCAGGGGTTCACAGATACGCAGTATTTT.

This clonotype was observed a few times. CDR3 sequence (DNA): TGTGCCAGCAGCGCAGGCCCCCGGAGCAATCAGCCCCAGCATTTT. It codes for CASSAGPRSNQPQHF. The chain uses TRBV9 and TRBJ1-5; the D is unclear. CDR1 is SGDLS and CDR2 is YYNGEE in the germline V gene. The ends were cut back, 3 bases at V and 1 base at J, with 11 bases in the middle. CDR3 length: 15 amino acids. Full variable domain (remainder filled in from reference TRBV9 and TRBJ1-5): DSGVTQTPKHLITATGQRVTLRCSPRSGDLSVYWYQQSLDQGLQFLIQYYNGEERAKGNILERFSAQQFPDLHSELNLSSLELGDSALYFCASSAGPRSNQPQHFGDGTRLSIL.

The chain couples TRBV2 to TRBJ2-1; 7 bases line up with TRBD1. V lost 9 bases and J lost 1; bases outside the gene matches: 9. Germline loops: CDR1 SNHLY, CDR2 FYNNEI. The CDR3 loop spans 15 amino acids. The chain's CDR3 is CASDRAPISYNEQFF. The DNA of the CDR3 is TGTGCCAGTGACAGGGCACCAATATCCTACAATGAGCAGTTCTTC.

J is TRBJ2-4 and V is TRBV6-5; 7 bases match TRBD1. Trimming removed 4 bases from V and 0 bases from J; junction bases left unmatched: 6. The germline gives CDR1 MNHEY, CDR2 SVGAGI. This CDR3 has 16 residues. The CDR3 DNA reads TGTGCCAGCAGTTCGACAGGGATAATAGCCAAAAACATTCAGTACTTC. Encoded protein: CASSSTGIIAKNIQYF.

This clonotype was detected a few times. The rearrangement uses TRBV27 and TRBJ1-2; D perhaps matches TRBD1 (6 bases). The CDR3 loop spans 15 amino acids. V lost 6 bases and J 0 bases, leaving 14 bases between the germline ends. The germline CDR1 and CDR2 sequences are MNHEY and SMNVEV (reference sequence). Here the CDR3 reads CASRSTTGPNYGYTF. The CDR3 DNA reads TGTGCCAGCAGGTCAACCACAGGGCCTAACTATGGCTACACCTTC.

The rearrangement joins TRBV7-7 to TRBJ2-3; no definite D call. Trimming took 5 bases from V and 4 from J, leaving 19 bases between them. In germline, CDR1 is SSHAT, CDR2 FNYEAQ (reference sequence). This CDR3 contains 16 residues. The CDR3 loop is CASSPGAGLGSDTQYF. The CDR3 DNA reads TGTGCCAGCAGCCCCGGCGCAGGCCTCGGGTCAGATACGCAGTATTTT.

The J gene is TRBJ2-3, the V gene TRBV29-1, with 9 bases that match TRBD2. Germline CDR1 and CDR2: SQVTM and ANQGSEA. Germline trimming cut 1 base from V and 0 bases from J; bases unmatched to any gene: 5. This CDR3 has 16 residues. The CDR3 region is CSVEGTSEMSTDTQYF. The CDR3 DNA reads as TGCAGCGTTGAAGGGACTAGCGAGATGAGCACAGATACGCAGTATTTT.

The rearrangement uses TRBV28 and TRBJ2-7; TRBD2 matches at 10 bases. The DNA end is a closer match to TRBJ2-5, so the J assignment may be wrong. The CDR3 sequence is 15 residues long. The germline V gene has CDR1 MDHEN and CDR2 SYDVKM. The CDR3 here is CASTPLAGDQETQYF. In nucleotides, the CDR3 is TGTGCCAGCACCCCCCTAGCGGGGGACCAAGAGACCCAGTACTTC.

The rearrangement joins TRBV20-1 to TRBJ2-3; D remains unclear. V gave up 5 bases and J gave up 5 bases, with 11 bases separating them. Germline V gene data show CDR1 as DFQATT and CDR2 as SNEGSKA (reference sequence). The CDR3 loop spans 12 amino acids. The CDR3 region has the DNA TGCAGTGCTGAGCCGACCGGAGATACGCAGTATTTT. Translating gives CSAEPTGDTQYF.

This sequence joins TRBV20-1 and TRBJ1-5; D is perhaps TRBD1 (5 bases). The germline V and J ends were trimmed by 0 bases and 1 base, with 10 bases remaining between them. This CDR3 has 15 residues. Germline CDR1 and CDR2: DFQATT and SNEGSKA (reference sequence). The CDR3 DNA reads as TGCAGTGCTAGAGATCCAGGGTCAAGCAATCAGCCCCAGCATTTT. Translating gives CSARDPGSSNQPQHF.

The rearrangement links TRBV4-2 to TRBJ2-1; TRBD1 is a possible D gene (5 bases). Germline V gene lookup returns CDR1 LGHNA and CDR2 YNFKEQ. V gave up 0 bases and J gave up 0 bases, with 15 bases separating them. There are 18 residues in the CDR3. The CDR3 DNA is TGTGCCAGCAGCCAAGATTTTGGGGCACGGAGCTCCTACAATGAGCAGTTCTTC. It is translated as CASSQDFGARSSYNEQFF.

J is TRBJ2-1 and V is TRBV29-1; a weak D match, TRBD1 (6 bases). Trimming stripped 0 bases from V and 6 bases from J, with 12 bases between. The germline V gene encodes CDR1 SQVTM and CDR2 ANQGSEA. The CDR3 loop spans 14 amino acids. The chain's CDR3 is CSVEEGGRANEQFF. The DNA for the CDR3 is TGCAGCGTTGAAGAAGGGGGTAGGGCCAATGAGCAGTTCTTC.

This clonotype was detected only a few times. The chain joins TRBV28 to TRBJ2-1; TRBD1 is a possible D gene (5 bases). CDR1 is MDHEN, CDR2 SYDVKM, per germline. With 5 bases removed from V and 10 bases from J, the gap between germline ends came to 18 bases. This CDR3 contains 14 residues. The CDR3 region is CASSPIGQTREQFF. CDR3 sequence (DNA): TGTGCCAGCAGTCCCATCGGACAAACCCGCGAGCAGTTCTTC.

V and J are TRBV6-5 and TRBJ1-1; D is unresolved. V was trimmed by 2 bases and J by 8 bases, leaving 6 bases between them. This CDR3 region has 11 residues. Germline-derived CDR1 and CDR2 are MNHEY and SVGAGI. The CDR3 bases are TGTGCCAGCAGTTACGGGCAGGAAGCTTTCTTT. Its protein is CASSYGQEAFF.